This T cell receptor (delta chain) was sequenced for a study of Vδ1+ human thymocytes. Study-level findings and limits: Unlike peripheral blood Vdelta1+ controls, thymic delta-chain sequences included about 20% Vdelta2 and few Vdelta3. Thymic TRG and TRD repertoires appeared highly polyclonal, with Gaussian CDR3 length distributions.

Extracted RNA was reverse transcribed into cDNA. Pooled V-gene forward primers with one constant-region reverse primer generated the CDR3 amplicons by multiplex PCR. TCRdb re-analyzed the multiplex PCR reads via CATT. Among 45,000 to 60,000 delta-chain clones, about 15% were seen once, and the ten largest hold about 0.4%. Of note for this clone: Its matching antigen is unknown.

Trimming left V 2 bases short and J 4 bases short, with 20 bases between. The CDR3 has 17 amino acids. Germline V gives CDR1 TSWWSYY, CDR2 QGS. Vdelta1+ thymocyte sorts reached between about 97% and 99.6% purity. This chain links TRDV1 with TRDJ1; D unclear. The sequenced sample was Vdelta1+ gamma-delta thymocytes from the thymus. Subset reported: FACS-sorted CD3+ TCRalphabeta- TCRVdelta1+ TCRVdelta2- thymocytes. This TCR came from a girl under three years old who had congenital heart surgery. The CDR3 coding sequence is TGTGCTCTTGGGGAAATGGCCGGTTCCGAATGGGTCGATAAACTCATCTTT. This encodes CALGEMAGSEWVDKLIF.